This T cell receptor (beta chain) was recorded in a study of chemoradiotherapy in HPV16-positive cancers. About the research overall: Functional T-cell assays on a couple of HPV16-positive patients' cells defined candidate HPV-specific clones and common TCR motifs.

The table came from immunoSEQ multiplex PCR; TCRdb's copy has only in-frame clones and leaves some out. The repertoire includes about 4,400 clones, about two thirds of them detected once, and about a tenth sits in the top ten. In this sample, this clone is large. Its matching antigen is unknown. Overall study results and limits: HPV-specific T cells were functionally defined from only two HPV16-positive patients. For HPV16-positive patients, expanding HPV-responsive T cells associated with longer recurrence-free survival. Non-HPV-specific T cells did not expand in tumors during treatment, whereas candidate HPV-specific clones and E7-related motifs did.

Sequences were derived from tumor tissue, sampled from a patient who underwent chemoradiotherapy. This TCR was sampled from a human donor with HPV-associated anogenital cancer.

The CDR3 region has the DNA TGTGCCAGCAGCGTGGGGGTACTGCGGGAGGGACAGGAGACCCAGTACTTC. It yields the protein CASSVGVLREGQETQYF. The chain combines TRBV9 with TRBJ2-5; TRBD2 aligns across 9 bases. Trimming at V came to 2 bases and at J to 5 bases, leaving 13 bases not matched to a gene. This CDR3 has 17 residues. Germline CDR1 and CDR2: SGDLS and YYNGEE.